This T cell receptor beta chain was captured by sequencing in a study of breast tumors, draining lymph nodes, adjacent tissues. Overall study findings and caveats: Tumor TCR diversity was below lymph nodes but above nontumor tissue.

The CDR3 runs 15 residues. TCRdb reprocessed the multiplex PCR reads with MiXCR, giving one entry per CDR3 protein. The table has 200,000 to 300,000 distinct CDR3 sequences, 30% seen once. About this clonotype itself: No antigen is known for it. Possible read error: a much larger clone is one base away.

The lymph nodes were axillary draining lymph nodes from breast cancer patients. The gene calls are TRBV12-3 or TRBV12-4 and TRBJ2-2; tentative D call: TRBD2 (6 bases). This receptor was identified in a female donor with breast cancer. Some clones in this sample may be carry-over from other donors' samples. The material sequenced was axillary lymph node tissue. The CDR3 here is CASSLKRVGTGELLF. The DNA for the CDR3 is TGTGCCAGCAGTTTAAAGCGGGTAGGCACCGGGGAGCTGCTTTTT.